The 19 T cell receptor beta chains listed next were all sequenced from one sample in a study of CD8 T cells in ankylosing spondylitis. No antigens are known for them. Study observations and caveats: A TCR beta motif of several highly homologous variants appeared characteristic of ankylosing spondylitis blood.

TCRdb re-analysed the 5' RACE reads in MiXCR, keeping a single row per CDR3 protein. The profile shows 500,000 to 650,000 distinct CDR3 sequences, approximately 5.3% of them singletons. The sample comprised blood, either unsorted or a sorted T cell fraction (not recorded which). These receptors were collected from a male donor with ankylosing spondylitis.

V usage is TRBV7-2 and J usage is TRBJ2-1; TRBD2 is a possible D gene (6 bases). Germline values: CDR1 SGHTA, CDR2 FQGNSA. Trimming took 1 base from V and 10 from J, leaving 14 bases between them. This CDR3 has 14 residues. CDR3: CASSLGPSRGEQFF. CDR3 bases: TGTGCCAGCAGCTTAGGACCTAGCCGGGGGGAGCAGTTCTTC.

This clonotype has at least ten counts. The junction does not match germline at one end; this may be a read error. The chain links TRBV12-3 or TRBV12-4 to TRBJ1-1; the D is unclear. The CDR3 spans 11 residues. This chain's CDR3 is CASSFRNSLVF. DNA for the CDR3: TGTGCCAGCAGTTTCCGAAACTCCCTCGTCTTT.

This clonotype was seen ten or more times. This chain joins TRBV29-1 and TRBJ1-2, with D perhaps matching TRBD1 (5 bases). CDR1 and CDR2 (germline): SQVTM, ANQGSEA. V was shortened by 4 bases and J by 4 bases, with 13 bases between the two germline ends. The CDR3 contains 13 residues. In DNA form, the CDR3 reads TGCAGCGTTGCTAGGGGTCCGCCCTATGGCTACACCTTC. It encodes CSVARGPPYGYTF.

The sample holds many counts of this clonotype. The chain joins TRBV5-1 to TRBJ2-1; TRBD2 aligns across 11 bases. The V gene's germline CDR1 is SGHRS and CDR2 YFSETQ. V lost 4 bases to trimming and J lost 3 bases; unmatched junction nucleotides: 3. This CDR3 spans 15 amino acids. CDR3 in amino acids: CASSPLAGDYNEQFF. In DNA form, the CDR3 reads TGCGCCAGCAGCCCACTAGCGGGGGACTACAATGAGCAGTTCTTC.

This clonotype has just a few counts. This rearrangement joins TRBV5-5 to TRBJ2-1; tentative D call: TRBD2 (6 bases). The germline V and J ends were trimmed by 0 bases and 4 bases, with 14 bases remaining between them. Germline V CDR1 and CDR2: SGHKS, YYEKEE (reference sequence). The CDR3 length is 16 residues. The CDR3 loop reads CASSLGGLLTYNEQFF. The CDR3 bases are TGTGCCAGCAGCTTGGGGGGACTCCTGACTTACAATGAGCAGTTCTTC.

This clonotype has at least ten counts. The genes are TRBV7-8 and TRBJ1-5; TRBD1 matches at 10 bases. The CDR3 runs to 15 residues. Germline values: CDR1 SGHVS, CDR2 FQNEAQ. V was pared by 5 bases and J by 5 bases, with 6 bases of the junction left unmatched. The CDR3 loop is CASSLGTGAYQPQHF. CDR3 nucleotides: TGTGCCAGCAGCCTGGGGACAGGGGCCTATCAGCCCCAGCATTTT.

The table lists this clonotype with many counts. The CDR3 is CASSTAGVNTGELFF. DNA for the CDR3: TGTGCCAGCAGTACCGCCGGAGTGAACACCGGGGAGCTGTTTTTT. V gene TRBV9 combines with J gene TRBJ2-2; D uncertain. CDR1 and CDR2 from the germline V gene are SGDLS and YYNGEE. The CDR3 extends over 15 amino acids. Trimming pared 5 bases from V and 1 base from J, leaving 12 bases between.

At least ten counts were recorded for this clonotype. This chain links TRBV29-1 with TRBJ2-3, with a possible D match to TRBD2 (6 bases). Trimming cost V 3 bases and J 6 bases, with 16 bases left between them. The germline V gene encodes CDR1 SQVTM and CDR2 ANQGSEA. The length of the CDR3 is 14 residues. The CDR3, as DNA: TGCAGCGTTGAGAGACTAGTCAGTCGCGATACGCAGTATTTT. It yields the protein CSVERLVSRDTQYF.

This clonotype was seen at least ten times. V is TRBV9 and J is TRBJ2-1; tentative D call: TRBD2 (5 bases). CDR3 length: 13 residues. V was trimmed by 4 bases and J by 12 bases, leaving 17 bases between them. In germline, CDR1 is SGDLS, CDR2 YYNGEE. CDR3 protein: CASSIGVQGGQFF. The CDR3 coding sequence is TGTGCCAGCAGCATCGGGGTTCAAGGTGGGCAGTTCTTC.

This clonotype was recorded many times. The chain uses TRBV11-2 and TRBJ2-5; a weak D match, TRBD2 (5 bases). Germline V gives CDR1 SGHAT, CDR2 FQNNGV. The CDR3 totals 15 residues. V dropped 5 bases and J dropped 5 bases, with 18 bases sitting between them. The CDR3 DNA is TGTGCCAGCAGCCAAGAACTTCTCCCGGGGGAGACCCAGTACTTC. This gives the protein CASSQELLPGETQYF.

V usage is TRBV29-1 and J usage is TRBJ2-5; the D call may be TRBD1 or TRBD2 (5 bases each). In germline, CDR1 is SQVTM, CDR2 ANQGSEA. The CDR3 is 14 residues long. The V gene lost 3 bases and the J gene lost 8 bases, with 19 bases spanning the gap. Here the CDR3 reads CSVEGIGGPFTQYF. As DNA, the CDR3 is TGCAGCGTTGAGGGCATTGGGGGACCATTCACCCAGTACTTC.

The sample holds many counts of this clonotype. The J gene is TRBJ1-2, the V gene TRBV7-2; possibly TRBD1 for D (5 bases). This CDR3 has 15 residues. CDR1 and CDR2 (germline): SGHTA, FQGNSA. Trimming stripped 6 bases from V and 4 bases from J, with 18 bases between. The CDR3 DNA sequence: TGTGCCAGCAGTCCCGCCTCGGGGCAGATCTATGGCTACACCTTC. Amino acids: CASSPASGQIYGYTF.

At least ten counts were recorded for this clonotype. The CDR3 coding sequence is TGTGCCACCAGTGGCTTATATTTACTAGGTGTAGCGGCAAACACTGAAGCTTTCTTT. Translation gives CATSGLYLLGVAANTEAFF. The chain employs TRBV24-1 and TRBJ1-1; D not certain. The CDR3 is 19 amino acids. V was clipped by 5 bases and J by 2 bases, with 26 bases between them. CDR1 KGHDR and CDR2 SFDVKD come from the germline V gene.

This clonotype has ten or more counts. The J gene is TRBJ1-1, the V gene TRBV7-2; 7 nucleotides align to TRBD1. The CDR3 is made up of 13 amino acids. V shed 5 bases and J 4 bases; nucleotides not matched to a gene: 4. From germline, CDR1 is SGHTA and CDR2 FQGNSA. The CDR3 coding sequence is TGTGCCAGCAGCACGGGGACAGCCACTGAAGCTTTCTTT. Translated, it gives CASSTGTATEAFF.

This clonotype showed up many times. CDR3 bases: TGTGCCAGCAGTAGCACCTTAGCGGGGGCCCGAGGTGAGCAGTTCTTC. The encoded protein is CASSSTLAGARGEQFF. V gene TRBV6-2 or TRBV6-3 combines with J gene TRBJ2-1, with TRBD2 matching 9 bases. With 5 bases clipped from V and 9 bases from J, the junction kept 14 bases outside the gene matches. The V gene's germline CDR1 is MNHEY and CDR2 SVGEGT. The CDR3 contains 16 residues.

This clonotype was detected many times. The V gene is TRBV20-1, the J gene TRBJ2-1; 8 bases are a match to TRBD2. Germline values: CDR1 DFQATT, CDR2 SNEGSKA (reference sequence). This CDR3 contains 16 residues. V shed 0 bases, J shed 2 bases, and the junction held 6 bases outside the gene matches. DNA of the CDR3: TGCAGTGCTAGAGATTTCCGAGCGGGGGCCTACAATGAGCAGTTCTTC. Translation gives CSARDFRAGAYNEQFF.

This clonotype was recorded many times. One junction end does not reproduce the germline sequence, and a read error may be involved. This sequence joins TRBV12-3 or TRBV12-4 and TRBJ2-1; D possibly corresponds to TRBD2 (6 bases). The CDR3 runs 18 residues. The CDR3 nucleotides are TGTGCCAGCAGTCTAGCGAGACTCAAAGCAGACTACGTCAATGAGCAGTTCTTC. It translates to CASSLARLKADYVNEQFF.

Only a few counts were recorded for this clonotype. This sequence joins TRBV20-1 and TRBJ2-1, with TRBD2 matching over 9 bases. V lost 6 bases to trimming and J lost 0 bases; unmatched junction nucleotides: 24. CDR3 size: 21 residues. The V gene's germline CDR1 is DFQATT and CDR2 SNEGSKA (reference sequence). As DNA, the CDR3 is TGCAGTGCCCTTGACCTTCCATGGGCTAGCGGGGTCCAGAGCTCCTACAATGAGCAGTTCTTC. It yields the protein CSALDLPWASGVQSSYNEQFF.

The sample holds many counts of this clonotype. The J gene is TRBJ2-7, the V gene TRBV5-1; the D call may be TRBD1 or TRBD2 (5 bases each). CDR3 length equals 16 residues. Germline V CDR1 and CDR2: SGHRS, YFSETQ. The V gene lost 2 bases and the J gene lost 4 bases, with 19 bases spanning the gap. The CDR3, as DNA: TGCGCCAGCAGCTTCCGGACCGGGACGGATTATTACGAGCAGTACTTC. Amino acid sequence: CASSFRTGTDYYEQYF.